Presented here are 10 T cell receptor beta chains from one specimen sequenced in a study of post-analysis software for immune sequencing data. Findings and limits, study-wide: Patients carried roughly five TRBV segments more frequently than controls did, and TRBV5-6, TRBV5-1 and TRBV20-1 were among them.

TCR beta libraries were prepared from cDNA with unique molecular identifiers. One entry per CDR3 protein, called by TCRdb with MiXCR from the PCR reads. The sample gives 350,000 to 500,000 distinct CDR3 sequences, about 40% of which show up once; approximately 7.1% is in the top ten. Antigens for these TCRs are unknown. The sequencing sample was made of blood. The receptors were gathered from a girl aged 2 to 9 with multiple sclerosis.

The V and J genes are TRBV20-1 and TRBJ1-1; 7 positions agree with TRBD1. Germline values: CDR1 DFQATT, CDR2 SNEGSKA (reference sequence). Trimming cost V 2 bases and J 7 bases; bases outside gene matches: 7. This CDR3 region has 13 residues. The CDR3 spells CSARKGAPHEAFF. In DNA form, the CDR3 reads TGCAGTGCTAGAAAGGGGGCTCCACATGAAGCTTTCTTT.

V is TRBV6-1 and J is TRBJ1-5; D is uncertain. The CDR3 loop spans 11 amino acids. Trimming removed 7 bases from V and 7 bases from J, with 8 bases in between. The V gene's germline CDR1 is MNHNS and CDR2 SASEGT. CDR3 nucleotide sequence: TGTGCCAGCATGGGCGTGCAGCCCCAGCATTTT. Its translation: CASMGVQPQHF.

V usage is TRBV5-1 and J usage is TRBJ2-1, with D possibly TRBD1 on 6 matching bases. This CDR3 comprises 14 residues. V was shortened by 4 bases and J by 7 bases, with 15 bases between the two germline ends. Germline assignment: CDR1 SGHRS and CDR2 YFSETQ. In DNA form, the CDR3 reads TGCGCCAGCAGCCGCAACAGGGAAAGGAATGAGCAGTTCTTC. Protein sequence: CASSRNRERNEQFF.

V and J are TRBV13 and TRBJ2-7, with TRBD1 matching 9 bases. The V gene end was trimmed by 0 bases and the J gene end by 0 bases; junction bases not matched to a gene: 6. This CDR3 contains 17 residues. Germline V gene lookup returns CDR1 PRHDT and CDR2 FYEKMQ (reference sequence). CDR3 region: CASSLGLRQGGSYEQYF. For the CDR3, the DNA is TGTGCCAGCAGCTTAGGCCTAAGACAGGGGGGCTCCTACGAGCAGTACTTC.

The chain joins TRBV28 to TRBJ2-7; D call uncertain. The CDR3 is 14 residues long. Deletions cut 2 bases from V and 2 bases from J, with 10 bases between. CDR1 and CDR2 from the germline V gene are MDHEN and SYDVKM. This CDR3 reads CASSLSAHTYEQYF. CDR3 in DNA: TGTGCCAGCAGTTTAAGTGCGCATACCTACGAGCAGTACTTC.

J is TRBJ2-5 and V is TRBV5-1; 9 positions match TRBD1. The J call may be wrong; the DNA end is better matched by TRBJ2-7. The CDR3 loop spans 16 amino acids. Germline V gives CDR1 SGHRS, CDR2 YFSETQ. The CDR3 loop reads CASSLDPGTGTVEQYF. The CDR3 DNA reads as TGCGCCAGCAGCTTGGATCCCGGGACAGGGACTGTCGAGCAGTACTTC.

This chain links TRBV5-8 with TRBJ2-3; perhaps TRBD1 as D (5 bases). Per germline, CDR1 SGHTS and CDR2 YDEGEE. Trimming stripped 6 bases from V and 3 bases from J, with 23 bases between. This CDR3 spans 17 amino acids. The CDR3 DNA reads TGTGCCAGCACCACCGGTGGCGGACACACGCTTACAGATACGCAGTATTTT. This translates into CASTTGGGHTLTDTQYF.

This rearrangement joins TRBV29-1 to TRBJ2-1; no clear D gene. Germline-derived CDR1 and CDR2 are SQVTM and ANQGSEA. This CDR3 comprises 13 residues. Trimming removed 4 bases at V and 6 bases at J, with 13 bases between. The CDR3 DNA reads TGCAGCGTTGTTCAGGTCAGTCGCAATGAGCAGTTCTTC. Translated: CSVVQVSRNEQFF.

The chain combines TRBV5-1 with TRBJ2-3; 8 bases agree with TRBD1. The germline gives CDR1 SGHRS, CDR2 YFSETQ. The CDR3 covers 17 residues. V gave up 6 bases and J gave up 4 bases; unmatched junction bases: 16. The CDR3: CASNFEQGGGRADTQYF. DNA of the CDR3: TGCGCCAGCAACTTCGAACAGGGGGGTGGTAGGGCAGATACGCAGTATTTT.

J is TRBJ2-1 and V is TRBV9; no clear D. The germline gives CDR1 SGDLS, CDR2 YYNGEE. CDR3 length equals 14 residues. The V end lost 3 bases, the J end lost 2 bases, and 9 bases lay between the germline ends. The CDR3 DNA reads as TGTGCCAGCAGCGGCCGGGCCGCCTACAATGAGCAGTTCTTC. Its protein product is CASSGRAAYNEQFF.